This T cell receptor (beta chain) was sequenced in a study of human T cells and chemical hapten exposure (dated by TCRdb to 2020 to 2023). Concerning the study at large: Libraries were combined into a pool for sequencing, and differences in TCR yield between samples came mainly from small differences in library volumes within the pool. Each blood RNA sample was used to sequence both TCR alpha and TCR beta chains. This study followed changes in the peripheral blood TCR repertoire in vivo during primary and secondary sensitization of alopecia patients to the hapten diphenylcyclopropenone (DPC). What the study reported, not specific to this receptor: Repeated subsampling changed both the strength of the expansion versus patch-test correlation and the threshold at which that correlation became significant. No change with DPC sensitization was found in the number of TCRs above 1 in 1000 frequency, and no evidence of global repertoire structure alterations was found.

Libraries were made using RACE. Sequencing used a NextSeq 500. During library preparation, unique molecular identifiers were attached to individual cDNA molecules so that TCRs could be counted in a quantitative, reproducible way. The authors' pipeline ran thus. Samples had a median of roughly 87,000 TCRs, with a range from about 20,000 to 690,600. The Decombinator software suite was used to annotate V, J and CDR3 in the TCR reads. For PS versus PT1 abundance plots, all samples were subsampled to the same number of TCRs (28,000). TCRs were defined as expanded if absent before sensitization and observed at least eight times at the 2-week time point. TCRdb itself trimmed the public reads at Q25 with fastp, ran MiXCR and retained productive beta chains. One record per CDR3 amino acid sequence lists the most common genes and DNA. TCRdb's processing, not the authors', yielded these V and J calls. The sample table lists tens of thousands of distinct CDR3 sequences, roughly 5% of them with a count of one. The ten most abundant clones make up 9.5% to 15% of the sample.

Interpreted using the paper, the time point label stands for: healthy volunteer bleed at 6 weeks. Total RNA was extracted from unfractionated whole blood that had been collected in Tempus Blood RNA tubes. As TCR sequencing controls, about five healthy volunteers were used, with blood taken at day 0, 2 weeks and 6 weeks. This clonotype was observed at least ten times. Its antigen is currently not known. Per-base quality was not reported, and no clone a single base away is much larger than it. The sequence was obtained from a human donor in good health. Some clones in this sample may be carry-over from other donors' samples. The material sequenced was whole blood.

The DNA reads TGCGCCAGCAGCCAAGAATGGGGAGCGGGGGAGCAGTTCTTC. This gives the protein CASSQEWGAGEQFF. The rearrangement joined TRBV4-1 to TRBJ2-1; a stretch of 7 junction bases matches TRBD2. V is trimmed back by 0 bases and J by 10 bases, and the junction contains 6 bases that no gene match accounts for. The CDR3 holds 14 amino acids from the cysteine to the phenylalanine. This entry keeps only the CDR3 DNA: 42 bases, framed from base 1. The germline V gene sets CDR1 to MGHRA and CDR2 to YSYEKL.